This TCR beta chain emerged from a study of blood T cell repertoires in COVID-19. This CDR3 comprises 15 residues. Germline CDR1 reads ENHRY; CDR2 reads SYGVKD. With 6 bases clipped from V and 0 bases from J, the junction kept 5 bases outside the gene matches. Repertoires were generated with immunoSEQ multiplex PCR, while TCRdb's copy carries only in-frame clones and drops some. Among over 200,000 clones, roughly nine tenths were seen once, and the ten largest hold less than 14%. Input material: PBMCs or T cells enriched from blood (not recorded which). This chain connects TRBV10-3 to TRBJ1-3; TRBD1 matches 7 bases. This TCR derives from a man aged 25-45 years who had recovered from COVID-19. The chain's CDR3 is CAIRFGTVSGNTIYF. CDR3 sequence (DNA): TGTGCCATCAGATTCGGGACAGTCTCTGGAAACACCATATATTTT.